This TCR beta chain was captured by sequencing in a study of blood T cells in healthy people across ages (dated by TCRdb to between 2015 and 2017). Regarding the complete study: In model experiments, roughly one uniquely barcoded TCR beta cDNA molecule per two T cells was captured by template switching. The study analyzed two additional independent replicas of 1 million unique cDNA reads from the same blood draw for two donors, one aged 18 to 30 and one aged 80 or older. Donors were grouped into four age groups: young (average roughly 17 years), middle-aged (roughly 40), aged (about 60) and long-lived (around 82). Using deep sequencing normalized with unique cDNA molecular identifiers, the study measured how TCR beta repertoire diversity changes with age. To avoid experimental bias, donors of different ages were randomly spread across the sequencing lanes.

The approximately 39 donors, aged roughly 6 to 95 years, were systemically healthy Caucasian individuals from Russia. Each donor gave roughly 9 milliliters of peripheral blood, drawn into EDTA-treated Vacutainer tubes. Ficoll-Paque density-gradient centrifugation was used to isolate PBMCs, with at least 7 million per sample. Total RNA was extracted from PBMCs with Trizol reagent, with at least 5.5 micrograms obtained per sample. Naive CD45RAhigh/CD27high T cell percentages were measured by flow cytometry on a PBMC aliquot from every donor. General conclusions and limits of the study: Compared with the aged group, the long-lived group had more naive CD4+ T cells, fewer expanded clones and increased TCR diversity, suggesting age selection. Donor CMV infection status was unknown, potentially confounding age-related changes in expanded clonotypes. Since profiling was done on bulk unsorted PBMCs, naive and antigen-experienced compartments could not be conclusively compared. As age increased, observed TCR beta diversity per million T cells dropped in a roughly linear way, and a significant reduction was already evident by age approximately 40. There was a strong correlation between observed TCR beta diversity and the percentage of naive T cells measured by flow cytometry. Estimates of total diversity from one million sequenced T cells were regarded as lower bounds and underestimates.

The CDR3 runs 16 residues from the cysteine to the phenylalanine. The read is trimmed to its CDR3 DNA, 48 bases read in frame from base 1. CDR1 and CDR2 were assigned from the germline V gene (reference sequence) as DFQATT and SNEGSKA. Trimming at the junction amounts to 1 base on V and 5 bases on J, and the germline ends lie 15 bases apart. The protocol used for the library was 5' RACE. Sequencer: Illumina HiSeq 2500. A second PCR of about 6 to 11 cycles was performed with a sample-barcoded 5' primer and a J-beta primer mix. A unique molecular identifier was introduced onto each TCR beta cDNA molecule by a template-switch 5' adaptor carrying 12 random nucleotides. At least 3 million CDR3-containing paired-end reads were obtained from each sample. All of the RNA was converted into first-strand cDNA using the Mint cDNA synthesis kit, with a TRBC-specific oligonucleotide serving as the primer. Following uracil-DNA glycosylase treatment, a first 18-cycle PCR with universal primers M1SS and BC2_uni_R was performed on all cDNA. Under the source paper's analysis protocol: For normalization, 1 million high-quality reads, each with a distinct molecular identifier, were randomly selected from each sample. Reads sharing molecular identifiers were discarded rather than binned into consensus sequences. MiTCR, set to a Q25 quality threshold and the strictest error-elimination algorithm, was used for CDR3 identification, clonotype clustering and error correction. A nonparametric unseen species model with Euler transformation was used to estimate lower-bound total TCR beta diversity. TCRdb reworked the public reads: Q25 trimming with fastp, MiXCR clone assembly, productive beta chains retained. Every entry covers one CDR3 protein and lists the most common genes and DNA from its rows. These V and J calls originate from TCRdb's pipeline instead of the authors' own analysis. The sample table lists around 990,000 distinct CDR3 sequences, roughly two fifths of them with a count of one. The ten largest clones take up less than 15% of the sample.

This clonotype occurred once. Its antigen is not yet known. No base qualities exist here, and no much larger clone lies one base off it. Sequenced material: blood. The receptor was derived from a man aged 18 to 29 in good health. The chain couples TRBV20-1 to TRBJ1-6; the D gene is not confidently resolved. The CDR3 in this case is CSARAKGVTHNSPLHF. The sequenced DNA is TGCAGTGCTAGAGCTAAGGGAGTTACGCATAATTCACCCCTCCACTTT.